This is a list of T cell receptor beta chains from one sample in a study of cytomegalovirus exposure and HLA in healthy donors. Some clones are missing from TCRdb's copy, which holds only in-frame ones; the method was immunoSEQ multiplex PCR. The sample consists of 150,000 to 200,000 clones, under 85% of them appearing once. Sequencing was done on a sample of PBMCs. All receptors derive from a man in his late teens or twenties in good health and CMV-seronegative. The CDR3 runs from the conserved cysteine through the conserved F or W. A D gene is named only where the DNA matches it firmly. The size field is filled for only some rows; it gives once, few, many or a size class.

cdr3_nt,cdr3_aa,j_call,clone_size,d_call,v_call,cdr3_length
TGCGCCAGCAGCTTCGGGGTCGGGCGCTACGAGCAGTACTTC,CASSFGVGRYEQYF,TRBJ2-7,NA,NA,TRBV5-1,14
TGTGCCAGCAGCCCCGGGAGTAGCAATCAGCCCCAGCATTTT,CASSPGSSNQPQHF,TRBJ1-5,once,NA,TRBV7-8,14
TGCGCCAGCAGCCAAGACGCCCACGGGAGGGGGTCCACCGGGGAGCTGTTTTTT,CASSQDAHGRGSTGELFF,TRBJ2-2,NA,TRBD2,TRBV4-1,18
TGTGCCAGCAGTTACGGACAGGGGGCAGATACGCAGTATTTT,CASSYGQGADTQYF,TRBJ2-3,NA,TRBD1,TRBV6-5,14
TGTGCCGGCAGCTTGGACTGGGACAGGGGGCGCCCGGGCAATCAGCCCCAGCATTTT,CAGSLDWDRGRPGNQPQHF,TRBJ1-5,NA,TRBD1,TRBV5-5,19
TGTGCCAGCAGCCCCCTGGGGCCGGACACTGAAGCTTTCTTT,CASSPLGPDTEAFF,TRBJ1-1,NA,NA,TRBV4-2,14
TGTGCCAGCAGCTTAGGGAGGGGCAGCAATCAGCCCCAGCATTTT,CASSLGRGSNQPQHF,TRBJ1-5,few,NA,TRBV7-9,15
TGCGCCAGCAGCCTCCAACAGGGCCCTGGCACAGATACGCAGTATTTT,CASSLQQGPGTDTQYF,TRBJ2-3,NA,NA,TRBV4-1,16
TGCAGCGTTGGGACTAGCGGTGTCACAGATACGCAGTATTTT,CSVGTSGVTDTQYF,TRBJ2-3,NA,TRBD2,TRBV29-1,14
TGTGCCAGCAGCCGGCGGACTAGCGGCCAAGAGACCCAGTACTTC,CASSRRTSGQETQYF,TRBJ2-5,NA,TRBD2,TRBV7-9,15
TGCGCCAGCAGCTACGGGACAGGGGGCGCGTACGAGCAGTACTTC,CASSYGTGGAYEQYF,TRBJ2-7,NA,TRBD1,TRBV5-1,15
TGCAGCGCCCTCCGGGACAGAGACTACGAGCAGTACTTC,CSALRDRDYEQYF,TRBJ2-7,NA,TRBD1,TRBV29-1,13
TGTGCCATCAGAGCTGACGGTGGCGGTGGAAACACCATATATTTT,CAIRADGGGGNTIYF,TRBJ1-3,few,NA,TRBV10-3,15